The 28 T cell receptor beta chains reported below all come from one sample, sequenced in a study of shared clonotypes between healthy human individuals. TCRdb's copy holds only in-frame clones and misses some; the assay was immunoSEQ multiplex PCR. Of over 2 million clones listed, roughly 94% were seen once; the top ten hold under 0.15%. The sample was naive CD4+ T cells sorted from blood. The subset: CD45RA+ positively selected. These receptors originate from a man aged 18 to 30 in good health.

The rearrangement links TRBV7-2 to TRBJ2-1; D is ambiguous. Germline V gives CDR1 SGHTA, CDR2 FQGNSA. CDR3 length equals 11 residues. V lost 4 bases and J 6 bases, leaving 4 bases between the germline ends. The chain's CDR3 is CASSSINEQFF. DNA for the CDR3: TGTGCCAGCAGCTCTATCAATGAGCAGTTCTTC.

The J gene is TRBJ2-5, the V gene TRBV5-1; D is unclear. CDR3 length equals 18 residues. V lost 2 bases and J 0 bases, leaving 20 bases between the germline ends. CDR1 is SGHRS and CDR2 is YFSETQ in the germline V gene. The CDR3 DNA reads TGCGCCAGCAGCTTAATAAGTGGCGGAGCCAGTTACCAAGAGACCCAGTACTTC. Translation gives CASSLISGGASYQETQYF.

In the case of this clone: Different DNA sequences within this sample yield the same CDR3. This chain connects TRBV6-5 to TRBJ2-6, with D unresolved. Germline V CDR1 and CDR2: MNHEY, SVGAGI. V shed 4 bases and J shed 1 base, with 5 bases lying between them. CDR3 length: 14 amino acids. CDR3 in DNA: TGTGCCAGCAGTTCCCATTCTGGGGCCAACGTCCTGACTTTC. Protein product: CASSSHSGANVLTF.

V gene TRBV5-5 combines with J gene TRBJ1-6, with D tentatively TRBD1 (6 bases). Trimming took off 3 bases at V and 7 bases at J, with 17 bases between the two ends. The V gene's germline CDR1 is SGHKS and CDR2 YYEKEE (reference sequence). The CDR3 has 16 amino acids. CDR3 bases: TGTGCCAGCAGCTCAGTTCCAGGGGTGGGAAATTCACCCCTCCACTTT. It codes for CASSSVPGVGNSPLHF.

This rearrangement joins TRBV6-5 to TRBJ1-1; D possibly corresponds to TRBD1 (5 bases). CDR1 and CDR2 from the germline V gene are MNHEY and SVGAGI. CDR3 length: 14 amino acids. V was clipped by 1 base and J by 4 bases, with 10 bases between them. In DNA, the CDR3 is TGTGCCAGCAGTTACTTGGGGGGGATCACTGAAGCTTTCTTT. It yields the protein CASSYLGGITEAFF.

This chain joins TRBV6-5 and TRBJ1-2, with TRBD1 as a possible D gene (6 bases). Germline V gene sequence: CDR1 MNHEY, CDR2 SVGAGI. The germline V and J ends were trimmed by 5 bases and 8 bases, with 12 bases remaining between them. This CDR3 comprises 12 residues. The CDR3 DNA reads as TGTGCCAGCAGTACTACAGGGCAGGGCTACACCTTC. Residues: CASSTTGQGYTF.

Comment on this clone: This CDR3 is also generated by other DNA sequences in the sample. This rearrangement joins TRBV7-9 to TRBJ2-1; TRBD1 is a possible D gene (5 bases). Trimming shortened V by 5 bases and J by 5 bases, and 10 bases separated the two germline ends. Germline V gene sequence: CDR1 SEHNR, CDR2 FQNEAQ (reference sequence). CDR3 length equals 13 residues. CDR3 protein: CASSPQGDNEQFF. In DNA form, the CDR3 reads TGTGCCAGCAGCCCCCAAGGGGACAATGAGCAGTTCTTC.

The chain employs TRBV9 and TRBJ2-1; TRBD2 matches 7 bases. Trimming cost V 6 bases and J 3 bases; bases outside gene matches: 6. The CDR3 covers 14 residues. CDR1 and CDR2 from the germline V gene are SGDLS and YYNGEE. The chain's CDR3 is CASTLADGYNEQFF. In DNA, the CDR3 is TGTGCCAGCACCCTAGCGGACGGCTACAATGAGCAGTTCTTC.

The rearrangement links TRBV7-9 to TRBJ2-1; 7 bases are shared with TRBD1. Germline V lookup: CDR1 SEHNR, CDR2 FQNEAQ (reference sequence). CDR3 length equals 15 residues. V was pared by 0 bases and J by 8 bases, with 7 bases of the junction left unmatched. This CDR3 reads CASSLAGGDLDEQFF. In DNA form, the CDR3 reads TGTGCCAGCAGCTTAGCAGGGGGCGATTTAGATGAGCAGTTCTTC.

There are a few counts of this clone. The J gene is TRBJ1-2, the V gene TRBV5-1, with 7 bases identical to TRBD1. The CDR3 extends over 15 amino acids. Germline V gene data show CDR1 as SGHRS and CDR2 as YFSETQ. Unmatched junction bases numbered 4, after V lost 0 bases and J lost 2 bases. For the CDR3, the DNA is TGCGCCAGCAGCTTGGGGGACAGCGTGAACTATGGCTACACCTTC. Translation gives CASSLGDSVNYGYTF.

The J gene is TRBJ1-1, the V gene TRBV19; D might be TRBD1 (6 bases). V shed 6 bases and J shed 0 bases, with 11 bases lying between them. The CDR3 spans 14 residues. The V gene's germline CDR1 is LNHDA and CDR2 SQIVND (reference sequence). CDR3 nucleotides: TGTGCCAGTAGGTTGGGGGCGCTGAACACTGAAGCTTTCTTT. The encoded protein is CASRLGALNTEAFF. Full variable domain (remainder filled in from reference TRBV19 and TRBJ1-1): DGGITQSPKYLFRKEGQNVTLSCEQNLNHDAMYWYRQDPGQGLRLIYYSQIVNDFQKGDIAEGYSVSREKKESFPLTVTSAQKNPTAFYLCASRLGALNTEAFFGQGTRLTVV.

This rearrangement joins TRBV2 to TRBJ2-5, with D hard to call. The V end was cut by 1 base, the J end by 13 bases, with 13 bases between. Germline lookup yields CDR1 SNHLY and CDR2 FYNNEI. This CDR3 has 12 amino acids. CDR3 loop: CASSEGVPALYF. In DNA form, the CDR3 reads TGTGCCAGCAGTGAAGGGGTTCCGGCTCTGTACTTC.

V usage is TRBV4-3 and J usage is TRBJ2-7; the D gene is possibly TRBD1 (7 bases). V lost 4 bases, J lost 7 bases, and 14 bases lay in between. Germline V gives CDR1 LGHNA, CDR2 YSLEER. The CDR3 extends over 13 amino acids. The CDR3 spells CASSLDRAGEQYF. The CDR3 DNA sequence: TGCGCCAGCAGCCTAGACAGGGCGGGGGAGCAGTACTTC.

This chain uses TRBV4-1 with TRBJ1-1; maybe TRBD1 (6 bases). CDR1 and CDR2 from the germline V gene are MGHRA and YSYEKL. The V end was cut by 1 base, the J end by 0 bases, with 18 bases between. CDR3 length: 18 amino acids. The DNA of the CDR3 is TGCGCCAGCAGCCAAGGGAGGCTCGTAGGGACACTGAACACTGAAGCTTTCTTT. It is translated as CASSQGRLVGTLNTEAFF.

The rearrangement joins TRBV6-1 to TRBJ1-5; D uncertain. This CDR3 is 13 amino acids long. CDR1 MNHNS and CDR2 SASEGT come from the germline V gene. With 4 bases removed from V and 4 bases from J, the gap between germline ends came to 8 bases. CDR3 bases: TGTGCCAGCAGTGTTGGCGTGAATCAGCCCCAGCATTTT. It encodes CASSVGVNQPQHF.

V is TRBV5-1 and J is TRBJ1-2; 8 nucleotides align to TRBD1. The CDR3 sequence is 13 residues long. V lost 3 bases, J lost 7 bases, and 5 bases stayed unmatched. Per the germline V gene, CDR1 is SGHRS and CDR2 is YFSETQ. CDR3 region: CASSSAGGGGYTF. The CDR3 DNA is TGCGCCAGCAGCTCAGCAGGGGGCGGTGGCTACACCTTC.

The chain carries TRBV5-6 and TRBJ2-5, with 7 bases identical to TRBD2. The CDR3 runs 13 residues. J was trimmed by 5 bases and V by 2 bases; bases with no gene match: 3. Germline loops: CDR1 SGHDT, CDR2 YYEEEE. The CDR3 DNA is TGTGCCAGCAGCTTAGGTAGCGGGGAGACCCAGTACTTC. This sequence encodes CASSLGSGETQYF.

This chain uses TRBV30 with TRBJ2-5; tentative D call: TRBD2 (7 bases). V lost 3 bases and J lost 2, with 13 bases in between. The CDR3 consists of 14 residues. Germline CDR1 and CDR2: GTSNPN and SVGIG (reference sequence). The chain's CDR3 is CAWSLRGGQETQYF. The DNA for the CDR3 is TGTGCCTGGAGCCTAAGGGGGGGGCAAGAGACCCAGTACTTC.

The V gene is TRBV5-4, the J gene TRBJ1-3; D call uncertain. Trimming took 0 bases from V and 4 from J, leaving 14 bases between them. The CDR3 spans 16 residues. The germline V gene encodes CDR1 SGHNT and CDR2 YYREEE (reference sequence). The CDR3 spells CASSLVGVLEGNTIYF. As DNA, the CDR3 is TGTGCCAGCAGCTTGGTGGGAGTTCTCGAGGGAAACACCATATATTTT.

The chain employs TRBV5-1 and TRBJ1-2, with unresolved D. In germline, CDR1 is SGHRS, CDR2 YFSETQ. The V end lost 4 bases, the J end lost 5 bases, and 12 bases lay between the germline ends. This CDR3 spans 13 amino acids. CDR3 sequence reads: CASSLSTTYGYTF. DNA for the CDR3: TGCGCCAGCAGCCTGAGCACCACGTATGGCTACACCTTC.

The chain joins TRBV5-4 to TRBJ2-1, with D perhaps TRBD2 (6 bases). V was cut by 0 bases and J by 7 bases, with 17 bases left in between. Germline V gives CDR1 SGHNT, CDR2 YYREEE (reference sequence). The CDR3 has 16 amino acids. Written as DNA, the CDR3 is TGTGCCAGCAGCTTGGTACTTACGACTAGGAGGAATGAGCAGTTCTTC. Translating gives CASSLVLTTRRNEQFF.

This chain uses TRBV28 with TRBJ2-7; no clear D. Germline V gene sequence: CDR1 MDHEN, CDR2 SYDVKM. The V end was cut by 5 bases, the J end by 6 bases, with 8 bases between. The CDR3 runs to 11 residues. DNA of the CDR3: TGTGCCAGCAGTCCGGGCGTCGAGCAGTACTTC. This translates into CASSPGVEQYF.

The V call is TRBV19, the J call TRBJ2-7; 7 positions match TRBD1. J lost 3 bases, V lost 8 bases, and 7 bases had no gene match. The germline CDR1 and CDR2 sequences are LNHDA and SQIVND (reference sequence). This CDR3 is 13 amino acids long. The CDR3 loop is CASRPGQFYEQYF. The CDR3 coding sequence is TGTGCCAGTCGACCGGGACAGTTCTACGAGCAGTACTTC.

The chain carries TRBV9 and TRBJ2-1; the D gene is possibly TRBD2 (6 bases). Germline-derived CDR1 and CDR2 are SGDLS and YYNGEE. V lost 3 bases, J lost 5 bases, and 15 bases lay in between. The CDR3 has 15 residues. The CDR3: CASSGSGTVNNEQFF. CDR3 in DNA: TGTGCCAGCAGCGGATCCGGGACTGTTAACAATGAGCAGTTCTTC.

Comment on this clone: This specimen includes other DNA sequences encoding the same CDR3. The chain recombines TRBV5-1 with TRBJ1-5; 9 bases map to TRBD1. The CDR3 runs to 13 residues. Trimming took 4 bases from V and 7 from J; bases not matched to a gene: 3. CDR1 and CDR2 from the germline V gene are SGHRS and YFSETQ. The CDR3 here is CASSRTGEQPQHF. DNA for the CDR3: TGCGCCAGCAGCCGGACAGGGGAACAGCCCCAGCATTTT.

The chain recombines TRBV27 with TRBJ1-6; TRBD1 matches 8 bases. The CDR3 has 17 residues. The V and J ends lost 2 bases and 8 bases, in that order; junction bases with no gene match: 11. The germline CDR1 and CDR2 sequences are MNHEY and SMNVEV (reference sequence). The CDR3 region has the DNA TGTGCCAGCAGTTTAAGGGGACCCCAGGGGGCTGATTCACCCCTCCACTTT. Protein: CASSLRGPQGADSPLHF.

V usage is TRBV23-1 and J usage is TRBJ1-4, with a tentative D call TRBD1 (6 bases). TRBV23-1 is identified as an open reading frame with a role that is uncertain. Trimming shortened V by 7 bases and J by 4 bases, and 16 bases separated the two germline ends. The CDR3 contains 15 residues. The DNA of the CDR3 is TGCGCCAGCACCACGGGGGGGGCGGATAATGAAAAACTGTTTTTT. Its translation: CASTTGGADNEKLFF.

The chain couples TRBV11-3 to TRBJ2-5; possible D gene TRBD2, 6 bases. The CDR3 contains 13 residues. Between the trimmed V and J ends, which lost 5 bases and 5 bases, there was a span of 12 bases. In germline, CDR1 is SGHNT, CDR2 YENEEA. This CDR3 is CASSAGPRETQYF. The CDR3 DNA sequence: TGTGCCAGCAGCGCGGGACCGAGGGAGACCCAGTACTTC.